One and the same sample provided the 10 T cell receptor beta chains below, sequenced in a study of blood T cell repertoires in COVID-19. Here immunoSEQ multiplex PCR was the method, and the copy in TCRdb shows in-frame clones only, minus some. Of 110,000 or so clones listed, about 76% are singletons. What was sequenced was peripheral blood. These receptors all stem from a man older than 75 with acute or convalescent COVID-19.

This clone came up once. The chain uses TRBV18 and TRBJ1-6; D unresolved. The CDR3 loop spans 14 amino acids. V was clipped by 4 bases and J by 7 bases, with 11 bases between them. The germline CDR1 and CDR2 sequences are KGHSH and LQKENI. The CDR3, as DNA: TGTGCCAGCTCACTTAACAAGATAAATTCACCCCTCCACTTT. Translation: CASSLNKINSPLHF.

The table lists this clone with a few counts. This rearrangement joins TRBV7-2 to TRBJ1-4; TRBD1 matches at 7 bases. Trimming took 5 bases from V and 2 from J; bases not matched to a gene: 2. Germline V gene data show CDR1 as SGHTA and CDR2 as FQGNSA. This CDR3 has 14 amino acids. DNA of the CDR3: TGTGCCAGCAGCAAACAGGGGACTAATGAAAAACTGTTTTTT. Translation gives CASSKQGTNEKLFF.

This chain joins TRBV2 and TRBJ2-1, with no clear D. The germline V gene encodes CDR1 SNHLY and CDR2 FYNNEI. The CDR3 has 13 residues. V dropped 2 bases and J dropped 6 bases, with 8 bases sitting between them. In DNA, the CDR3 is TGTGCCAGCAGTGAATTGGCAGTCAATGAGCAGTTCTTC. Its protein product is CASSELAVNEQFF. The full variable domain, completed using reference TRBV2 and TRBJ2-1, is EPEVTQTPSHQVTQMGQEVILRCVPISNHLYFYWYRQILGQKVEFLVSFYNNEISEKSEIFDDQFSVERPDGSNFTLKIRSTKLEDSAMYFCASSELAVNEQFFGPGTRLTVL.

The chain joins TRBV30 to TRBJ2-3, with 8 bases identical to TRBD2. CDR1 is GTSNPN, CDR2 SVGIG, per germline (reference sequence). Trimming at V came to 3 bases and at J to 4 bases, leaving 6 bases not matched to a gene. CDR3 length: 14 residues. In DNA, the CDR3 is TGTGCCTGGAGCTCCGGGACTAGGGCAGATACGCAGTATTTT. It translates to CAWSSGTRADTQYF.

Here the CDR3 DNA reads TGTGCCAGCAGTTATAGCGGGAGGAGGAGGGAGCAGTTCTTC. Residues: CASSYSGRRREQFF. This chain joins TRBV6-5 and TRBJ2-1; TRBD2 matches 10 bases. Unmatched junction bases numbered 6, after V lost 3 bases and J lost 10 bases. Germline loops: CDR1 MNHEY, CDR2 SVGAGI. The CDR3 is 14 residues long.

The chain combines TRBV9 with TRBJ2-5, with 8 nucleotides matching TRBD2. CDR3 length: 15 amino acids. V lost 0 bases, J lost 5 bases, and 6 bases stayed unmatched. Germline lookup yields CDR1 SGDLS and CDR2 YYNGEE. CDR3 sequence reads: CASSVASGSKETQYF. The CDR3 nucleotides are TGTGCCAGCAGCGTAGCCAGCGGGAGTAAGGAGACCCAGTACTTC.

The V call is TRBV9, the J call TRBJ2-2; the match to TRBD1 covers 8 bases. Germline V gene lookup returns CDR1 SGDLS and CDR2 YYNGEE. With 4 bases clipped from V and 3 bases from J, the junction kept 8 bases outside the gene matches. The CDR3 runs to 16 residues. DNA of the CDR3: TGTGCCAGCAGCCCCCGGACAGGGCCCGACACCGGGGAGCTGTTTTTT. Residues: CASSPRTGPDTGELFF.

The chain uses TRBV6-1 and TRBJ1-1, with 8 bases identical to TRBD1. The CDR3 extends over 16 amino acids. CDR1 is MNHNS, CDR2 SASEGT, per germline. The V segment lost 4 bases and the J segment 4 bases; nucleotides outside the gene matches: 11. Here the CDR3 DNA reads TGTGCCAGCAGTGGACAAAACAGGGGGATGACCACTGAAGCTTTCTTT. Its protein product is CASSGQNRGMTTEAFF.

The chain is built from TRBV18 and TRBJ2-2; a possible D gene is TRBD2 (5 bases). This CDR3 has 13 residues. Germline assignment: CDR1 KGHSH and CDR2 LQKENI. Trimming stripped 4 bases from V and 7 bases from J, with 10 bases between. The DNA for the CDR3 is TGTGCCAGCTCACAACTAGATAACGGGGAGCTGTTTTTT. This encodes CASSQLDNGELFF.

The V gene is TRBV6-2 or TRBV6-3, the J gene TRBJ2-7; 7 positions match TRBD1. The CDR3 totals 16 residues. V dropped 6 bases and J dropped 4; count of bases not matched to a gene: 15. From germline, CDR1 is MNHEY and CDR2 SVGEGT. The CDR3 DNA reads TGTGCCAGCAGCACTCGAAATACAGGGGCCCCTTACGAGCAGTACTTC. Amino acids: CASSTRNTGAPYEQYF.